The 27 T cell receptor beta chains given below trace back to one sample, sequenced in a study of molecular identifiers for immune sequencing clone quantification. TCRdb re-analysed the PCR reads in MiXCR, keeping a single row per CDR3 protein. The profile covers about 36,000 distinct CDR3 sequences, with roughly 18% appearing a single time and approximately 7.1% taken by the ten largest. Sequencing was done on a sample of naive CD8+ T cells from blood, with Jurkat cell RNA spiked in. The subset was: FACS-sorted CD8+CD4-CCR7+CD45RA+ naive T cells. Receptors originate from a human donor in good health. Some libraries in this study had Jurkat cell RNA spiked in.

About this clonotype: A read error may account for a junction end that differs from germline. This rearrangement joins TRBV18 to TRBJ2-5; D call uncertain. The CDR3 runs to 13 residues. From germline, CDR1 is KGHSH and CDR2 LQKENI. The chain's CDR3 is CASPPVSEETQYF. DNA for the CDR3: TGTGCCAGCCCACCGGTGTCGGAAGAGACCCAGTACTTC.

Ten or more counts support this clonotype. The chain has TRBV12-3 or TRBV12-4 and TRBJ1-5; a possible D gene is TRBD1 (6 bases). The CDR3 runs 16 residues. V was shortened by 2 bases and J by 11 bases, with 22 bases between the two germline ends. The CDR3 coding sequence is TGTGCCAGCAGTTTATTGACAGGTGGACTCTCATGGGCCCAGCATTTT. Its protein product is CASSLLTGGLSWAQHF.

This clonotype came up many times. The CDR3 spells CSVVHTGELFF. The CDR3 DNA sequence: TGCAGCGTCGTCCACACCGGGGAGCTGTTTTTT. The chain uses TRBV29-1 and TRBJ2-2; no definite D call. From germline, CDR1 is SQVTM and CDR2 ANQGSEA. The CDR3 runs 11 residues. Trimming took 6 bases from V and 3 from J, leaving 5 bases between them.

This clonotype was observed many times. The chain is built from TRBV12-3 or TRBV12-4 and TRBJ2-3, with D possibly TRBD2 on 7 matching bases. This CDR3 contains 16 residues. V gave up 4 bases and J gave up 6 bases, with 20 bases separating them. CDR3 DNA sequence: TGTGCCAGCAGTTCCTTAGGGGCGGGGGCCCGGGATACGCAGTATTTT. Translated, it gives CASSSLGAGARDTQYF.

The genes are TRBV2 and TRBJ2-5; 8 nucleotides line up with TRBD1. Germline V gene sequence: CDR1 SNHLY, CDR2 FYNNEI. This CDR3 comprises 17 residues. Unmatched junction bases numbered 11, after V lost 5 bases and J lost 0 bases. The CDR3 sequence is CASSLWWRQGHQETQYF. For the CDR3, the DNA is TGTGCCAGCAGTCTTTGGTGGAGACAGGGGCACCAAGAGACCCAGTACTTC. Full variable domain (remainder filled in from reference TRBV2 and TRBJ2-5): EPEVTQTPSHQVTQMGQEVILRCVPISNHLYFYWYRQILGQKVEFLVSFYNNEISEKSEIFDDQFSVERPDGSNFTLKIRSTKLEDSAMYFCASSLWWRQGHQETQYFGPGTRLLVL.

This clonotype was counted ten times or more. J is TRBJ2-1 and V is TRBV29-1; a weak D match, TRBD1 (5 bases). The CDR3 runs to 11 residues. V dropped 5 bases and J dropped 8 bases, with 10 bases sitting between them. Germline V lookup: CDR1 SQVTM, CDR2 ANQGSEA. The CDR3 DNA is TGCAGCGTTAGGGGCGGACATGAGCAGTTCTTC. Translation: CSVRGGHEQFF.

The chain is built from TRBV6-2 or TRBV6-3 and TRBJ2-5; 7 positions match TRBD2. Germline V gene sequence: CDR1 MNHEY, CDR2 SVGEGT. The CDR3 has 14 amino acids. The V and J ends lost 5 bases and 4 bases, in that order; junction bases with no gene match: 7. CDR3 sequence (DNA): TGTGCCAGCAGTCCCGGGACTACGGGAGAGACCCAGTACTTC. Protein product: CASSPGTTGETQYF.

Within the sample, this clonotype is medium-sized. The chain employs TRBV7-2 and TRBJ2-1, with D perhaps matching TRBD1 (6 bases). Germline CDR1 and CDR2: SGHTA and FQGNSA. The CDR3 runs to 13 residues. Trimming took 5 bases from V and 4 from J, leaving 9 bases between them. The CDR3 region has the DNA TGTGCCAGCAGCCCGGACAGTTACAATGAGCAGTTCTTC. Translation gives CASSPDSYNEQFF.

V and J are TRBV6-1 and TRBJ2-7; tentative D call: TRBD2 (7 bases). The germline gives CDR1 MNHNS, CDR2 SASEGT. This CDR3 spans 11 amino acids. The V gene lost 11 bases and the J gene lost 5 bases, with 13 bases spanning the gap. The CDR3 reads CAGEGGHEQYF. The CDR3 DNA is TGTGCCGGGGAGGGGGGCCACGAGCAGTACTTC.

This clonotype was observed a handful of times. This chain connects TRBV6-6 to TRBJ2-1; D is ambiguous. The CDR3 length is 14 residues. Germline V CDR1 and CDR2: MNHNY, SVGAGI (reference sequence). Trimming cost V 5 bases and J 0 bases, with 8 bases left between them. Here the CDR3 reads CASSDRSSYNEQFF. CDR3 nucleotide sequence: TGTGCCAGCAGTGATAGGAGCTCCTACAATGAGCAGTTCTTC.

This clonotype was counted between two and nine times. The chain links TRBV27 to TRBJ2-7, with D unclear. In germline, CDR1 is MNHEY, CDR2 SMNVEV (reference sequence). The V and J ends lost 3 bases and 6 bases respectively, with 12 bases between them. The CDR3 runs to 13 residues. CDR3 loop: CASSLFSGREQYF. The DNA of the CDR3 is TGTGCCAGCAGTTTGTTTTCCGGCCGCGAGCAGTACTTC.

This clonotype was counted many times. The rearrangement uses TRBV20-1 and TRBJ2-1, with TRBD2 as a possible D gene (6 bases). The CDR3 is made up of 14 amino acids. Germline V gene sequence: CDR1 DFQATT, CDR2 SNEGSKA (reference sequence). Deletions cut 3 bases from V and 0 bases from J, with 9 bases between. The CDR3 here is CSARLADSYNEQFF. DNA of the CDR3: TGCAGTGCTAGGTTAGCGGACTCCTACAATGAGCAGTTCTTC.

In this sample, this clonotype turned up many times. This chain links TRBV7-9 with TRBJ2-3; no clear D gene. V gave up 5 bases and J gave up 4 bases, with 10 bases separating them. Germline V gene data show CDR1 as SEHNR and CDR2 as FQNEAQ (reference sequence). CDR3 length: 13 amino acids. The CDR3 loop reads CASSPAGADTQYF. The CDR3 coding sequence is TGTGCCAGCAGCCCTGCCGGAGCAGATACGCAGTATTTT.

In the case of this clonotype: This could be a read error, since a much larger clone is one nucleotide away. The conserved phenylalanine or tryptophan normally closing the CDR3 is absent here, so this likely arose from a read error. V gene TRBV9 combines with J gene TRBJ2-1, with TRBD1 as a possible D gene (6 bases). Trimming took off 0 bases at V and 5 bases at J, with 15 bases between the two ends. Germline V gives CDR1 SGDLS, CDR2 YYNGEE. The CDR3 length is 16 residues. CDR3 nucleotides: TGTGCCAGCAGCGTAGACTCCGGACAGCCACACAATGAGCAGTTCCTC. Its protein is CASSVDSGQPHNEQFL.

The sample holds many counts of this clonotype. The chain uses TRBV5-6 and TRBJ1-2; D may be TRBD1 (5 bases). The V and J ends lost 3 bases and 6 bases respectively, with 9 bases between them. The CDR3 has 12 amino acids. CDR1 and CDR2 (germline): SGHDT, YYEEEE. CDR3 sequence reads: CASSWTLNGYTF. The CDR3 DNA is TGTGCCAGCAGCTGGACACTCAATGGCTACACCTTC. The variable domain in full, completed from reference TRBV5-6 and TRBJ1-2, reads DAGVTQSPTHLIKTRGQQVTLRCSPKSGHDTVSWYQQALGQGPQFIFQYYEEEERQRGNFPDRFSGHQFPNYSSELNVNALLLGDSALYLCASSWTLNGYTFGSGTRLTVV.

This clonotype showed up many times. The chain's CDR3 is CASSGPGLAEERGYNEQFF. For the CDR3, the DNA is TGTGCCAGCAGCGGGCCGGGACTAGCGGAGGAGAGGGGGTACAATGAGCAGTTCTTC. The chain employs TRBV9 and TRBJ2-1, with 11 positions matching TRBD2. This CDR3 region has 19 residues. Germline CDR1 and CDR2: SGDLS and YYNGEE. With V trimmed by 3 bases and J by 4 bases, 15 bases remained unmatched.

This clonotype occurred a few times. The chain carries TRBV6-6 and TRBJ1-3; 7 nucleotides match TRBD1. This CDR3 is 15 amino acids long. V lost 2 bases to trimming and J lost 2 bases; unmatched junction nucleotides: 3. The germline V gene encodes CDR1 MNHNY and CDR2 SVGAGI (reference sequence). The CDR3 sequence is CASSYVQGAGNTIYF. The CDR3 bases are TGTGCCAGCAGTTACGTGCAGGGGGCTGGAAACACCATATATTTT.

This clonotype was observed at least ten times. This sequence joins TRBV4-3 and TRBJ2-5; D unresolved. CDR3 length equals 13 residues. Trimming shortened V by 0 bases and J by 5 bases, and 7 bases separated the two germline ends. Germline lookup yields CDR1 LGHNA and CDR2 YSLEER. The CDR3 DNA is TGCGCCAGCAGCCAAGACATCTTGGAGACCCAGTACTTC. This sequence encodes CASSQDILETQYF.

Comment on this clonotype: This may stem from a read error, because a much larger clone lies one nucleotide away. The chain carries TRBV29-1 and TRBJ2-3, with D perhaps TRBD2 (5 bases). Germline V gene lookup returns CDR1 SQVTM and CDR2 ANQGSEA. The CDR3 sequence is 13 residues long. The CDR3: CSVGELRTDTPYF. DNA of the CDR3: TGCAGCGTTGGGGAGCTTCGCACAGATACGCCGTATTTT.

This clonotype was detected ten times or more. The rearrangement uses TRBV9 and TRBJ2-2; a weak D match, TRBD2 (7 bases). This CDR3 spans 16 amino acids. CDR1 and CDR2 from the germline V gene are SGDLS and YYNGEE. V lost 3 bases and J lost 4, with 16 bases in between. In DNA, the CDR3 is TGTGCCAGCAGCGAATCGAGGGGGGGGCTCACCGGGGAGCTGTTTTTT. Translated: CASSESRGGLTGELFF.

This clonotype was counted only a few times. This sequence may be a read error, since a much larger clone differs from it by one base. V and J are TRBV6-2 or TRBV6-3 and TRBJ2-2; D is possibly TRBD1 (5 bases). In germline, CDR1 is MNHEY, CDR2 SVGEGT. This CDR3 has 14 amino acids. The CDR3 protein is CASTDRSNAGELFF. Here the CDR3 DNA reads TGTGCCAGCACCGACAGATCGAACGCCGGGGAGCTGTTTTTT.

This clonotype was recorded many times. The rearrangement uses TRBV11-2 and TRBJ2-3; 9 bases match TRBD2. CDR1 is SGHAT, CDR2 FQNNGV, per germline. The CDR3 length is 19 residues. V gave up 0 bases and J gave up 4 bases; unmatched junction bases: 14. CDR3 region: CASSLDPVAGVGAADTQYF. For the CDR3, the DNA is TGTGCCAGCAGCTTAGATCCAGTAGCGGGAGTTGGAGCAGCAGATACGCAGTATTTT.

The chain links TRBV6-2 or TRBV6-3 to TRBJ2-3, with D possibly TRBD2 on 6 matching bases. Per germline, CDR1 MNHEY and CDR2 SVGEGT. This CDR3 spans 14 amino acids. V lost 4 bases and J lost 6, with 14 bases in between. The CDR3 loop reads CASSSPGLLDTQYF. The CDR3 coding sequence is TGTGCCAGCAGTTCCCCGGGACTTCTTGATACGCAGTATTTT.

This clonotype was observed at least ten times. The rearrangement uses TRBV27 and TRBJ2-2; unclear D gene. The V end was cut by 6 bases, the J end by 5 bases, with 19 bases between. The germline gives CDR1 MNHEY, CDR2 SMNVEV (reference sequence). The CDR3 has 16 residues. CDR3 residues: CASRADGLPGTGELFF. DNA for the CDR3: TGTGCCAGCAGGGCCGACGGCCTTCCCGGGACCGGGGAGCTGTTTTTT.

This clonotype was found many times. J is TRBJ1-5 and V is TRBV12-3 or TRBV12-4; the D is unclear. The V end lost 7 bases, the J end lost 2 bases, and 15 bases lay between the germline ends. The CDR3 contains 15 residues. DNA of the CDR3: TGTGCCAGCATCCTTGGATCTGTGGGCAATCAGCCCCAGCATTTT. This codes for CASILGSVGNQPQHF.

This clonotype appeared many times. The chain is built from TRBV2 and TRBJ1-5, with D perhaps matching TRBD1 (5 bases). The CDR3 is made up of 15 amino acids. Germline V lookup: CDR1 SNHLY, CDR2 FYNNEI. V was pared by 8 bases and J by 0 bases, with 14 bases between. The DNA of the CDR3 is TGTGCCAGCGGGTGGGGGATCTATAGCAATCAGCCCCAGCATTTT. Residues: CASGWGIYSNQPQHF.

As regards this clonotype: A clone one base away is much larger, so this may be a read error. The chain employs TRBV11-1 and TRBJ2-1; tentatively, D is TRBD2 (5 bases). Germline CDR1 reads SGHAT; CDR2 reads FQDESV (reference sequence). The CDR3 contains 16 residues. V shed 5 bases and J shed 1 base, with 15 bases lying between them. CDR3 DNA: TGTGCCAGCAGCACCGGCCGGGGTGGGTCCTACAATGAGCAGTTCTTC. Protein: CASSTGRGGSYNEQFF.